A selection of T cell receptor beta chains follows, all from one sample in a study of blood T cell repertoires in COVID-19. The repertoire was sequenced with immunoSEQ multiplex PCR; TCRdb's copy has only in-frame clones and lacks some. The sample has a few hundred thousand clones; 81% are singletons. Sequenced input: PBMCs or T cells enriched from blood (not recorded which). The receptor set was obtained from a man aged 40-50 years who had recovered from COVID-19. Both conserved end residues are part of each CDR3. Fields, in order: V gene, J gene, CDR3 protein.

>TRBV11-2|TRBJ1-1
CASSSRDGVYAFF
>TRBV3-1/TRBV3-2|TRBJ2-7
CATRLGFRPYEQYF
>TRBV29-1|TRBJ1-5
CSVEAGGGGQPQHF
>TRBV15|TRBJ1-2
CATSREPGQGLGYTF
>TRBV24-1|TRBJ2-5
CATSDPGGQETQYF
>TRBV7-8|TRBJ2-7
CASSLGSGGAHEQYF
>TRBV18|TRBJ1-5
CASSPGQGSNQPQHF
>TRBV1|TRBJ1-4
CTSSLRAGGNEKLFF
>TRBV5-1|TRBJ2-1
CASSWGAAGAYNEQFF
>TRBV5-1|TRBJ2-7
CASSSSEPYEQYF
>TRBV29-1|TRBJ1-1
CSVDRVNTEAFF
>TRBV6-5|TRBJ2-7
CASTMTSGYEQYF
>TRBV19|TRBJ1-1
CASSIVGREATEAFF
>TRBV11-2|TRBJ2-1
CASSLDTSGRNEQFF
>TRBV6-1|TRBJ1-1
CASSEQQGLTEAFF
>TRBV3-1/TRBV3-2|TRBJ2-3
CASSPRVRTGSADTQYF
>TRBV3-1/TRBV3-2|TRBJ2-1
CATGQGRNNEQFF
>TRBV15|TRBJ2-5
CATRRGTVQETQYF
>TRBV7-6|TRBJ1-3
CASSISGNTIYF
>TRBV30|TRBJ2-7
CAWSDGGSAYEQYF
>TRBV28|TRBJ1-1
CASRSRNLGGAQAFF
>TRBV30|TRBJ1-4
CAWSAGPNEKLFF
>TRBV15|TRBJ2-3
CATSRDGSGIRTDTQYF
>TRBV7-9|TRBJ2-3
CASAENTDTQYF
>TRBV7-2|TRBJ2-5
CASSPTPSKETQYF
>TRBV7-8|TRBJ2-2
CASSSRTGQGTGELFF
>TRBV29-1|TRBJ2-1
CSARRAGGIYNEQFF
>TRBV7-9|TRBJ1-6
CASSPGTEVRSPLHF
>TRBV2|TRBJ2-2
CASRGWGGTGELFF
>TRBV5-1|TRBJ2-3
CASTQTPRSSDTQYF
>TRBV2|TRBJ1-6
CASLSQGHLITSPLHF
>TRBV28|TRBJ2-1
CASSSPGVNEQFF
>TRBV27|TRBJ2-2
CASKNIAGGPGGELFF
>TRBV5-1|TRBJ1-1
CASSSAGTGNTEAFF
>TRBV18|TRBJ2-5
CASSRGETQYF
>TRBV5-5|TRBJ1-2
CASSSSPGLNGYTF
>TRBV30|TRBJ1-2
CAWSVSGIGGYTF
>TRBV6-4|TRBJ1-6
CASTLSPLHF
>TRBV29-1|TRBJ2-5
CSVTPRDRGPKTQYF
>TRBV19|TRBJ1-2
CASTPFAARVNGYTF
>TRBV7-9|TRBJ1-2
CASSYAGDLDYGYTF
>TRBV25-1|TRBJ1-5
CASCGTGLGQHF
>TRBV3-1/TRBV3-2|TRBJ1-6
CASSQGAGGYSPLHF
>TRBV29-1|TRBJ1-1
CSVAQGGVTEAFF
>TRBV30|TRBJ1-3
CACWGRGGANTIYF
>TRBV6-4|TRBJ2-3
CASSLLGTTDTQYF
>TRBV19|TRBJ1-2
CASGLTGINYGYTF
>TRBV9|TRBJ1-1
CASSVSGFGGEAFF
>TRBV29-1|TRBJ2-2
CSVEIGATTGELFF
>TRBV4-2|TRBJ2-7
CASSQGVSSGYEQYF
>TRBV7-3|TRBJ1-1
CASSPGGMNTEAFF
>TRBV5-5|TRBJ2-3
CASSPGAAGGTDTQYF
>TRBV30|TRBJ1-1
CASAPEDTEAFF
>TRBV6-5|TRBJ2-5
CASSSSGRQETQYF
>TRBV7-9|TRBJ1-1
CASSPRQNTEAFF
>TRBV30|TRBJ1-1
CAWRTSLHRARGGAFF
>TRBV5-1|TRBJ1-2
CASSPSELIRTGNYGYTF